One and the same sample provided the 6 T cell receptor beta chains below, sequenced in a study of cytomegalovirus exposure and HLA in healthy donors. Generated by immunoSEQ multiplex PCR, the TCRdb table keeps only in-frame clones and is missing some. The table lists about 130,000 clones, around 86% of them singletons, with about 2% in the top ten. The sequenced sample was PBMCs. These receptors were taken from a woman aged 18-29 years in good health and CMV-seronegative.

As to this clone: Other DNA sequences in the same sample also yield this CDR3. V gene TRBV15 combines with J gene TRBJ1-1; D gene unclear. The CDR3 extends over 12 amino acids. Per the germline V gene, CDR1 is LNHNV and CDR2 is YYDKDF (reference sequence). Trimming removed 3 bases at V and 7 bases at J, with 9 bases between. The DNA for the CDR3 is TGTGCCACCAGCAGCGAGGGTCTTGAAGCTTTCTTT. This gives the protein CATSSEGLEAFF.

There are a few counts of this clone. The rearrangement links TRBV7-9 to TRBJ1-2; D is uncertain. Trimming took 1 base from V and 7 from J, leaving 10 bases between them. Germline CDR1 reads SEHNR; CDR2 reads FQNEAQ (reference sequence). CDR3 length: 13 residues. Here the CDR3 reads CASSLDRGSGYTF. The CDR3 DNA sequence: TGTGCCAGCAGCTTAGATCGGGGATCTGGCTACACCTTC.

The chain combines TRBV4-2 with TRBJ2-5, with TRBD2 as a possible D gene (5 bases). Trimming removed 6 bases at V and 3 bases at J, with 14 bases between. Germline CDR1 is LGHNA and CDR2 is YNFKEQ. The CDR3 extends over 14 amino acids. This chain's CDR3 is CASSPFMGEETQYF. As DNA, the CDR3 is TGTGCCAGCAGTCCATTTATGGGAGAAGAGACCCAGTACTTC.

The genes are TRBV9 and TRBJ1-5, with 7 bases lining up with TRBD1. CDR3 size: 15 residues. The V segment lost 4 bases and the J segment 6 bases; nucleotides outside the gene matches: 10. CDR1 and CDR2 from the germline V gene are SGDLS and YYNGEE. The CDR3 loop reads CASSLGTEGGQPQHF. CDR3 DNA: TGTGCCAGCAGCCTCGGGACAGAGGGCGGTCAGCCCCAGCATTTT.

The gene calls are TRBV11-2 and TRBJ2-1; perhaps TRBD1 as D (5 bases). The CDR3 is 14 residues long. Between the trimmed V and J ends, which lost 5 bases and 6 bases, there was a span of 14 bases. Germline V gene data show CDR1 as SGHAT and CDR2 as FQNNGV. Written as DNA, the CDR3 is TGTGCCAGCAGCCCCAGCAGGGCCCTCAATGAGCAGTTCTTC. Protein product: CASSPSRALNEQFF. Full variable domain (outside the CDR3, taken from reference TRBV11-2 and TRBJ2-1): EAGVAQSPRYKIIEKRQSVAFWCNPISGHATLYWYQQILGQGPKLLIQFQNNGVVDDSQLPKDRFSAERLKGVDSTLKIQPAKLEDSAVYLCASSPSRALNEQFFGPGTRLTVL.

The rearrangement links TRBV15 to TRBJ2-1; D not certain. The CDR3 sequence is 12 residues long. V lost 3 bases and J lost 6, with 6 bases in between. CDR1 LNHNV and CDR2 YYDKDF come from the germline V gene (reference sequence). The DNA for the CDR3 is TGTGCCACCAGCAGCGCAGGCAATGAGCAGTTCTTC. This translates into CATSSAGNEQFF.